These T cell receptor beta chains were read from a single sample in a study of cytotoxic CD8 clonotypes in ibrutinib-treated CLL. Here immunoSEQ multiplex PCR was the method, and the copy in TCRdb shows in-frame clones only, minus some. This sample has more than 200,000 clones; 70% occur once, and the top ten carry 15%. Sequenced here: PBMCs, sampled after 24 months of ibrutinib treatment. These receptors all stem from a human donor with chronic lymphocytic leukemia. CDR3s include the opening cysteine and the closing phenylalanine or tryptophan. D genes are given only for firm matches. Size values are once, few and many counts, or a class for expanded clones, and some rows have none.

TRBJ2-1 - 15 - TRBV6-5 CASSYSGLEIDEQFF TGTGCCAGCAGTTACTCAGGACTCGAGATCGATGAGCAGTTCTTC
TRBJ2-5 - 15 - TRBV6-5 CASSQSPHLTGTQYF TGTGCCAGCAGTCAGTCGCCCCACTTAACAGGGACCCAGTACTTC
TRBJ1-3 - 15 - TRBV9 CASSVAPVSGNTIYF TGTGCCAGCAGCGTAGCGCCGGTCTCTGGAAACACCATATATTTT
TRBJ2-7 - 14 - TRBV27 CASSLRGETYEQYF TGTGCCAGCAGCCTCCGGGGTGAGACCTACGAGCAGTACTTC
TRBJ1-1 - 11 - TRBV25-1 CASSGNGEAFF TGTGCCAGCAGTGGCAATGGCGAGGCTTTCTTT
TRBJ1-1 few 15 TRBD1 TRBV11-3 CASSSSTGKETEAFF TGTGCCAGCAGCTCCTCGACAGGGAAAGAAACTGAAGCTTTCTTT
TRBJ2-7 - 16 TRBD2 TRBV4-2 CASSQVKASGYYEQYF TGTGCCAGCAGCCAAGTAAAGGCTAGCGGGTACTACGAGCAGTACTTC
TRBJ2-3 - 13 - TRBV30 CAWRTTSTDTQYF TGTGCCTGGAGGACGACTTCAACAGATACGCAGTATTTT
TRBJ1-2 few 13 - TRBV7-2 CASSPGSEHGYTF TGTGCCAGCAGCCCAGGGTCCGAACATGGCTACACCTTC
TRBJ2-1 - 14 - TRBV7-8 CASSLRWQDNEQFF TGTGCCAGCAGCTTACGTTGGCAGGACAATGAGCAGTTCTTC
TRBJ1-2 - 14 - TRBV27 CASSLSPAVYGYTF TGTGCCAGCAGTTTATCGCCGGCAGTCTATGGCTACACCTTC
TRBJ1-1 - 13 - TRBV7-2 CASSSHPDTEAFF TGTGCCAGCAGTTCTCATCCGGACACTGAAGCTTTCTTT
TRBJ2-1 - 17 TRBD1 TRBV28 CASSFGAGGLSYNEQFF TGTGCCAGCAGTTTCGGGGCAGGGGGTCTCTCCTACAATGAGCAGTTCTTC
TRBJ2-7 - 14 - TRBV28 CASSPQDSYYEQYF TGTGCCAGCAGTCCCCAGGACAGCTACTACGAGCAGTACTTC
TRBJ1-5 - 16 - TRBV2 CASSGQTRGGNQPQHF TGTGCCAGCAGCGGACAGACACGGGGAGGCAATCAGCCCCAGCATTTT
TRBJ1-4 once 14 TRBD1 TRBV7-8 CASSSDRADEKLFF TGTGCCAGCAGCTCGGACAGGGCAGATGAAAAACTGTTTTTT
TRBJ2-3 - 17 - TRBV27 CASSLAPYPSYPDTQYF TGTGCCAGCAGTTTAGCCCCTTACCCTAGTTATCCAGATACGCAGTATTTT
TRBJ1-2 few 14 - TRBV30 CAWSVLGFGAGYTF TGTGCCTGGAGTGTACTTGGTTTCGGAGCGGGCTACACCTTC
TRBJ2-1 - 13 - TRBV27 CASSYRLEWEQFF TGTGCCAGCAGTTACCGTCTGGAGTGGGAGCAGTTCTTC
TRBJ2-7 - 15 - TRBV7-2 CASSLGVGGAYEQYF TGTGCCAGCAGCTTAGGCGTAGGGGGGGCGTACGAGCAGTACTTC
TRBJ2-7 - 12 TRBD1 TRBV30 CAWGTGGYEQYF TGTGCCTGGGGGACAGGAGGATACGAGCAGTACTTC
TRBJ2-3 - 13 - TRBV2 CAGPYGGADTQYF TGTGCCGGACCCTATGGGGGCGCAGATACGCAGTATTTT
TRBJ2-1 - 10 - TRBV20-1 CSARRNEQFF TGCAGTGCTAGACGCAATGAGCAGTTCTTC
TRBJ2-2 once 16 TRBD1 TRBV9 CASSVIGQASAGELFF TGTGCCAGCAGCGTAATCGGACAGGCTTCGGCCGGGGAGCTGTTTTTT
TRBJ1-4 - 14 - TRBV27 CASSPGSTNEKLFF TGTGCCAGCAGCCCGGGGTCAACTAATGAAAAACTGTTTTTT
TRBJ2-3 once 16 - TRBV5-4 CASSLGHWGLTDTQYF TGTGCCAGCAGCTTAGGGCATTGGGGCCTCACAGATACGCAGTATTTT
TRBJ2-7 - 13 - TRBV11-1 CASSAGTQGKQYF TGTGCCAGCAGCGCCGGGACCCAAGGCAAGCAGTACTTC
TRBJ2-5 - 16 TRBD2 TRBV9 CASSVLSAGAGETQYF TGTGCCAGCAGCGTACTGTCCGCGGGAGCGGGAGAGACCCAGTACTTC
TRBJ1-1 - 14 - TRBV11-1 CASSPGHLNTEAFF TGTGCCAGCAGCCCCGGACATCTGAACACTGAAGCTTTCTTT
TRBJ2-7 - 15 TRBD1 TRBV10-3 CAIAMDRGLSYEQYF TGTGCCATCGCTATGGACAGGGGGCTCTCCTACGAGCAGTACTTC
TRBJ2-5 - 14 - TRBV30 CAWSVAGIQETQYF TGTGCCTGGAGTGTCGCGGGAATCCAAGAGACCCAGTACTTC
TRBJ1-4 - 15 - TRBV18 CASSPSAGFGEKLFF TGTGCCAGCTCACCCTCCGCGGGGTTTGGAGAAAAACTGTTTTTT
TRBJ1-3 - 16 - TRBV6-5 CASSYSLGPEGNTIYF TGTGCCAGCAGTTACAGTCTAGGTCCCGAGGGAAACACCATATATTTT
TRBJ2-1 - 16 TRBD1 TRBV4-3 CASSQTGGPSYNEQFF TGCGCCAGCAGCCAGACAGGGGGACCGTCCTACAATGAGCAGTTCTTC
TRBJ1-2 - 13 - TRBV6-1 CASSSTHNYGYTF TGTGCCAGCAGTTCGACACATAACTATGGCTACACCTTC
TRBJ2-3 - 16 - TRBV7-2 CASSLGSGTYTDTQYF TGTGCCAGCAGCTTAGGTTCCGGGACATACACAGATACGCAGTATTTT
TRBJ2-7 - 17 - TRBV19 CASSIVKRDTLTYEQYF TGTGCCAGTAGTATAGTTAAACGTGACACCCTAACCTACGAGCAGTACTTC
TRBJ2-5 once 18 - TRBV27 CASSSSSGGGGLVETQYF TGTGCCAGCAGTTCGTCCTCAGGGGGGGGAGGGCTTGTTGAGACCCAGTACTTC
TRBJ2-3 - 16 - TRBV7-3 CASSPLGGLDRDTQYF TGTGCCAGCAGCCCCCTGGGGGGGCTAGATCGAGATACGCAGTATTTT
TRBJ2-3 - 13 - TRBV11-2 CASLPGSTDTQYF TGTGCCAGCTTACCGGGAAGCACAGATACGCAGTATTTT
TRBJ2-6 - 16 - TRBV11-2 CASSKQVLSGANVLTF TGTGCCAGCAGCAAACAGGTTCTCTCTGGGGCCAACGTCCTGACTTTC
TRBJ2-7 - 14 - TRBV7-9 CASSFGLLSHEQYF TGTGCCAGCAGCTTTGGACTCCTTTCCCACGAGCAGTACTTC
TRBJ2-7 - 15 - TRBV7-2 CASSLALRSSYEQYF TGTGCCAGCAGCTTAGCGTTGCGGAGCTCCTACGAGCAGTACTTC
TRBJ2-2 - 15 TRBD2 TRBV6-1 CASLRRLADTGELFF TGTGCCAGCTTACGTCGACTAGCGGACACCGGGGAGCTGTTTTTT
TRBJ2-7 once 15 - TRBV4-3 CASSQGESVAYEQYF TGCGCCAGCAGCCAAGGGGAGAGTGTCGCCTACGAGCAGTACTTC
TRBJ2-5 - 12 - TRBV18 CASTPSQETQYF TGTGCCAGCACACCAAGCCAAGAGACCCAGTACTTC
TRBJ2-3 - 16 TRBD2 TRBV6-4 CASSVGTSGGTDTQYF TGTGCCAGCAGCGTCGGGACTAGCGGGGGCACAGATACGCAGTATTTT
TRBJ2-7 - 13 - TRBV4-3 CASSQEASNEQYF TGCGCCAGCAGCCAAGAGGCCAGCAACGAGCAGTACTTC
TRBJ2-7 - 14 TRBD2 TRBV19 CATSLAGGPYEQYF TGTGCCACCTCTTTAGCGGGAGGGCCTTACGAGCAGTACTTC
TRBJ2-3 - 14 TRBD2 TRBV29-1 CSVSGTSRTDTQYF TGCAGCGTGTCCGGGACTAGTAGGACAGATACGCAGTATTTT
TRBJ1-1 - 14 - TRBV19 CASSPTDRLSEAFF TGTGCCAGTAGTCCCACGGACAGACTATCTGAAGCTTTCTTT
TRBJ2-5 - 14 TRBD1 TRBV18 CASSPGQEQETQYF TGTGCCAGCTCACCGGGACAGGAGCAAGAGACCCAGTACTTC